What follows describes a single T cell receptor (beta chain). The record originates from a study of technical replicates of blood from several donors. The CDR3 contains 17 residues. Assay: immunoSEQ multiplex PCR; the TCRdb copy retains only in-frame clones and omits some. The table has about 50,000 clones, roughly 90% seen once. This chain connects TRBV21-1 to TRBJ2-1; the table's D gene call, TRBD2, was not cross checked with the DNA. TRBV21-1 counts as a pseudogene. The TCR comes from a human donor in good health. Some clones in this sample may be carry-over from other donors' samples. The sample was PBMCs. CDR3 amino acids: CASSKFQRGWRSNEQFF. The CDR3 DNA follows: TGTGCCAGCAGCAAATTCCAGCGGGGATGGAGGTCCAATGAGCAGTTCTTC.